A selection of T cell receptor beta chains follows, all from one sample in a study of T cells in narcolepsy. Method: immunoSEQ multiplex PCR; TCRdb's copy keeps in-frame clones and lacks some. The sample consists of 25,000 or so clones, approximately 85% of them appearing once. The sample comprised memory (CD45RA-) CD4+ T cells from blood. These receptors were obtained from a human donor in good health. Each CDR3 is given with its conserved first and last residue. A D gene is named only where the DNA matches it firmly. Expanded clones are given a class, and other clones once, few, many or no size at all.

d_call clone_size j_call v_call cdr3_aa cdr3_nt
TRBD1 - TRBJ2-1 TRBV5-6 CASSVRQGAHNEQFF TGTGCCAGCAGCGTTCGACAGGGGGCTCACAATGAGCAGTTCTTC
- - TRBJ2-5 TRBV5-1 CASSFMSPGQETQYF TGCGCCAGCAGCTTTATGTCCCCTGGGCAAGAGACCCAGTACTTC
- once TRBJ1-1 TRBV6-5 CASNYLARDTEAFF TGTGCCAGCAACTATTTAGCCAGAGACACTGAAGCTTTCTTT
TRBD1 - TRBJ2-7 TRBV9 CASSVGGTGNPRSYEQYF TGTGCCAGCAGCGTGGGGGGGACAGGGAATCCGCGCTCCTACGAGCAGTACTTC
- once TRBJ2-7 TRBV6-6 CASSYSSGYPYEQYF TGTGCCAGCAGTTACTCGAGCGGATACCCCTACGAGCAGTACTTC
TRBD2 - TRBJ2-1 TRBV27 CASRLERGAREQFF TGTGCCAGCAGACTAGAGCGGGGGGCCAGGGAGCAGTTCTTC
TRBD1 once TRBJ2-3 TRBV6-5 CASRRDRGRTDTQYF TGTGCCAGCAGACGGGACAGGGGGCGAACAGATACGCAGTATTTT
- - TRBJ2-7 TRBV18 CASSPPGIPADLSYEQYF TGTGCCAGCTCACCACCGGGAATCCCAGCCGACCTCTCCTACGAGCAGTACTTC
TRBD1 once TRBJ1-2 TRBV7-8 CASSSLSGGDYGYTF TGTGCCAGCAGCTCGCTGTCAGGGGGCGACTATGGCTACACCTTC
- - TRBJ1-5 TRBV6-1 CASSEGGYSNQPQHF TGTGCCAGCAGTGAAGGTGGCTATAGCAATCAGCCCCAGCATTTT
- - TRBJ2-1 TRBV5-4 CASGAVGVNEQFF TGTGCCAGCGGGGCCGTTGGGGTGAATGAGCAGTTCTTC
- few TRBJ1-2 TRBV7-8 CASSPEEGPAYGYTF TGTGCCAGCAGTCCAGAGGAGGGACCGGCCTATGGCTACACCTTC
- - TRBJ2-3 TRBV5-4 CASSPDSSTDTQYF TGTGCCAGCAGCCCAGACAGTAGCACAGATACGCAGTATTTT
TRBD2 - TRBJ2-7 TRBV10-2 CASSSSGRGSYEQYF TGCGCCAGCAGTTCTAGCGGGAGGGGGTCCTACGAGCAGTACTTC
- few TRBJ2-5 TRBV6-1 CASTPSGWAGTQYF TGTGCCAGTACCCCCAGTGGGTGGGCGGGGACCCAGTACTTC
- - TRBJ2-3 TRBV19 CASSEDGSTDTQYF TGTGCCAGTAGTGAAGACGGTAGCACAGATACGCAGTATTTT
TRBD2 - TRBJ2-1 TRBV7-9 CASSLAASGGMSSYNEQFF TGTGCCAGCAGCTTAGCCGCCTCGGGGGGGATGAGCTCCTACAATGAGCAGTTCTTC
- - TRBJ1-2 TRBV29-1 CSVGGLEGYTF TGCAGCGTTGGGGGTTTGGAGGGCTACACCTTC
- - TRBJ2-7 TRBV5-4 CASSPGTQNMYEQYF TGTGCCAGCAGCCCAGGGACGCAGAATATGTACGAGCAGTACTTC
- - TRBJ1-2 TRBV6-6 CASKALQTYGYTF TGTGCCAGCAAGGCTCTACAAACCTATGGCTACACCTTC
- - TRBJ2-1 TRBV4-3 CASSQGGLYNEQFF TGCGCCAGCAGCCAAGGTGGACTCTACAATGAGCAGTTCTTC
TRBD1 - TRBJ2-6 TRBV30 CAYRGHSGANVLTF TGTGCCTACAGGGGCCACTCTGGGGCCAACGTCCTGACTTTC
TRBD2 - TRBJ2-2 TRBV7-9 CASSGPGLAGVWSAGELFF TGTGCCAGCAGCGGACCGGGACTAGCGGGAGTCTGGTCCGCCGGGGAGCTGTTTTTT
- - TRBJ1-1 TRBV19 CASSIVGITEAFF TGTGCCAGTAGTATAGTGGGAATTACTGAAGCTTTCTTT
- - TRBJ1-3 TRBV6-4 CASSDSKGFGNTIYF TGTGCCAGCAGTGACTCTAAGGGATTTGGAAACACCATATATTTT
- few TRBJ2-2 TRBV5-1 CASRPPATGGELFF TGCGCCAGCAGACCCCCCGCTACCGGGGGGGAGCTGTTTTTT
TRBD1 few TRBJ2-7 TRBV28 CASSFVWVRDRGREQYF TGTGCCAGCAGTTTTGTTTGGGTCCGGGACAGGGGTAGGGAGCAGTACTTC
TRBD2 - TRBJ2-7 TRBV9 CASSPLGTSGSYEQYF TGTGCCAGCAGCCCTCTCGGGACTAGCGGTAGCTACGAGCAGTACTTC
- - TRBJ2-7 TRBV11-2 CASSLQDSYEQYF TGTGCCAGCAGCTTACAGGACTCCTACGAGCAGTACTTC
TRBD2 - TRBJ2-1 TRBV10-1 CASSRGSNEQFF TGCGCTTCTTCTCGCGGGAGCAATGAGCAGTTCTTC
- - TRBJ2-3 TRBV6-1 CASSDWGAGDTQYF TGTGCCAGCAGTGATTGGGGGGCTGGAGATACGCAGTATTTT
TRBD1 - TRBJ2-7 TRBV11-2 CASSIRQGRKVGEQYF TGTGCCAGCAGCATCAGACAGGGGAGGAAAGTAGGCGAGCAGTACTTC
TRBD2 - TRBJ2-7 TRBV6-1 CASSEPLAGGYEQYF TGTGCCAGCAGTGAACCTTTGGCGGGAGGATACGAGCAGTACTTC
TRBD1 - TRBJ2-5 TRBV5-1 CASSGTGKETQYF TGCGCCAGCAGCGGGACAGGAAAAGAGACCCAGTACTTC
TRBD2 - TRBJ2-5 TRBV10-3 CAIGPGTSVQETQYF TGTGCCATCGGCCCCGGGACTAGCGTCCAAGAGACCCAGTACTTC
TRBD2 - TRBJ2-1 TRBV5-6 CASSFPGGLARPNEQFF TGTGCCAGCAGCTTTCCCGGCGGACTAGCGAGACCTAATGAGCAGTTCTTC
TRBD1 - TRBJ2-7 TRBV28 CASNLPGQGSYEQYF TGTGCCAGCAACCTACCGGGACAGGGGTCTTACGAGCAGTACTTC
TRBD1 - TRBJ1-4 TRBV28 CASSSTGTANEKLFF TGTGCCAGCTCGAGCACCGGGACAGCTAATGAAAAACTGTTTTTT
TRBD1 - TRBJ1-1 TRBV28 CASSFEDREAFF TGTGCCAGCAGTTTCGAGGACAGGGAGGCTTTCTTT
- - TRBJ1-1 TRBV5-6 CASSLGRGRVTEAFF TGTGCCAGCAGCTTGGGTCGGGGGCGAGTTACTGAAGCTTTCTTT
- - TRBJ1-4 TRBV15 CATSRSFSEKLFF TGTGCCACCAGCAGATCCTTTAGTGAAAAACTGTTTTTT
TRBD1 - TRBJ2-1 TRBV19 CASSIGGTGVREQFF TGTGCCAGTAGTATTGGAGGGACAGGGGTCAGGGAGCAGTTCTTC
TRBD2 - TRBJ2-3 TRBV4-2 CASRDTGGPDTQYF TGTGCCAGCAGAGACACGGGAGGGCCAGATACGCAGTATTTT
- - TRBJ2-2 TRBV6-1 CASSDQGTGELFF TGTGCCAGCAGTGATCAGGGCACCGGGGAGCTGTTTTTT
TRBD1 once TRBJ1-2 TRBV29-1 CSVGDRGSNYGYTF TGCAGCGTTGGGGACAGGGGATCTAACTATGGCTACACCTTC